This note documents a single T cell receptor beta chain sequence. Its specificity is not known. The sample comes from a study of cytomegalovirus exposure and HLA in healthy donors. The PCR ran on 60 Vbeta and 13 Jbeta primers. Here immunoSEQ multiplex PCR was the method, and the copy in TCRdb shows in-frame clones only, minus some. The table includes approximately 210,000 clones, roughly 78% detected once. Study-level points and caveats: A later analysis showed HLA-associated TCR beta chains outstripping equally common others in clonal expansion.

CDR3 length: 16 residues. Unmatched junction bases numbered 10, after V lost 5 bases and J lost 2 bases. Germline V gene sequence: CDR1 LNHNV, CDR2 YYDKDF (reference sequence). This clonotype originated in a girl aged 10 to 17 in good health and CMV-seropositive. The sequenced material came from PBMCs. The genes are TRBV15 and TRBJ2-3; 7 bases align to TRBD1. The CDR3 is CATSVTEGQNTDTQYF. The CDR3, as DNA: TGTGCCACCAGCGTTACAGAGGGACAGAACACAGATACGCAGTATTTT.